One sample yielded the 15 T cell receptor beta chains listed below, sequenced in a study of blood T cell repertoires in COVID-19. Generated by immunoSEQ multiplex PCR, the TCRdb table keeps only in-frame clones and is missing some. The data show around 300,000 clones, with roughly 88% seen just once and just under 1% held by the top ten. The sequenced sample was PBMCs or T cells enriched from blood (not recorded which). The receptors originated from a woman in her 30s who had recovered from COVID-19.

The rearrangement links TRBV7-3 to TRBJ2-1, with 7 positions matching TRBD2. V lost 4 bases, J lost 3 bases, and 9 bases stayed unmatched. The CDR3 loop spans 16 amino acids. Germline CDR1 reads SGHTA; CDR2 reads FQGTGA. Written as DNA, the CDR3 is TGTGCCAGCAGCTCACTGGGTGGACTAGACTACAATGAGCAGTTCTTC. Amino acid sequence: CASSSLGGLDYNEQFF.

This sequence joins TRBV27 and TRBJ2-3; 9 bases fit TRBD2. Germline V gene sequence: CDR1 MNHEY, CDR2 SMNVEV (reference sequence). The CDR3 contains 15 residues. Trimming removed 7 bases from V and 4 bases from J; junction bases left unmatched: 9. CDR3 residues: CASIRTSEAPDTQYF. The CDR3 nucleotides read TGTGCCAGCATCCGGACTAGCGAGGCCCCAGATACGCAGTATTTT.

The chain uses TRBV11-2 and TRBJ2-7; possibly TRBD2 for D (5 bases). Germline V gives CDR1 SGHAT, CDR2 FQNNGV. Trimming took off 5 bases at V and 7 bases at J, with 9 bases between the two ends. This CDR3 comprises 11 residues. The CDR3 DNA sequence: TGTGCCAGCAGCATGGGGAGAGAGCAGTACTTC. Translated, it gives CASSMGREQYF.

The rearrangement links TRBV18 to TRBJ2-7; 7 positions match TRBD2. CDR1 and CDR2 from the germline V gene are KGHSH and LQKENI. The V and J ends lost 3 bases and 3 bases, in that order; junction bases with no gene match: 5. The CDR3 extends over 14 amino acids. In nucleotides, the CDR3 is TGTGCCAGCTCACCTGGGGGGGACCGCTACGAGCAGTACTTC. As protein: CASSPGGDRYEQYF.

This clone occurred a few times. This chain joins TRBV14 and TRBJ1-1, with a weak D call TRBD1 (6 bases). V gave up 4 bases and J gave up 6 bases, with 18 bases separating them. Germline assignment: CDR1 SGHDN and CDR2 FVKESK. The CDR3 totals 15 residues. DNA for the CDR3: TGTGCCAGCAGCCCCCATCTACAGGGTGTCCCTGAAGCTTTCTTT. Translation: CASSPHLQGVPEAFF.

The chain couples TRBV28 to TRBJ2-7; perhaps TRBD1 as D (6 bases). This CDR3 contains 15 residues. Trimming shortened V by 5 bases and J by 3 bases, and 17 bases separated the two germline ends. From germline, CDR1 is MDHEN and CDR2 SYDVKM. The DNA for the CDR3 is TGTGCCAGCAGTGTCCCCGGGACAAATTTCTACGAGCAGTACTTC. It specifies CASSVPGTNFYEQYF.

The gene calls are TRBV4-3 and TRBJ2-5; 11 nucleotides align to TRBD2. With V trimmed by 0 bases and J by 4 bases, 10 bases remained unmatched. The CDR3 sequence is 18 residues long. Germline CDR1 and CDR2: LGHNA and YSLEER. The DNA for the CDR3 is TGCGCCAGCAGCCAAGATTCGCTAGCGGGGGGCCGGGGAGAGACCCAGTACTTC. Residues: CASSQDSLAGGRGETQYF.

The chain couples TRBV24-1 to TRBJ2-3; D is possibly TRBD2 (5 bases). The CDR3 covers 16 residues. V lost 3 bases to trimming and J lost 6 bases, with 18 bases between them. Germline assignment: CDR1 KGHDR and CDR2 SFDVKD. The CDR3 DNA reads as TGTGCCACCAGTGATGAGAGGGAGTCAGTCGGCGATACGCAGTATTTT. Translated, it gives CATSDERESVGDTQYF.

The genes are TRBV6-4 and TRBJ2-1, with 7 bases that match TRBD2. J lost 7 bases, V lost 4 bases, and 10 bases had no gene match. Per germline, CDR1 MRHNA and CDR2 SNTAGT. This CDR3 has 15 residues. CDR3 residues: CASSGGWTSVNEQFF. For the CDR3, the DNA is TGTGCCAGCAGTGGCGGATGGACTAGTGTTAATGAGCAGTTCTTC.

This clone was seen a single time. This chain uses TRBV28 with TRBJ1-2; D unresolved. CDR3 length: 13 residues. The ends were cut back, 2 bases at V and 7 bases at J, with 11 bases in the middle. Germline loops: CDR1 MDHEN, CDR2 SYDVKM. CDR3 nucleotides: TGTGCCAGCAGTTTAACGGGTCTACGTGGCTACACCTTC. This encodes CASSLTGLRGYTF.

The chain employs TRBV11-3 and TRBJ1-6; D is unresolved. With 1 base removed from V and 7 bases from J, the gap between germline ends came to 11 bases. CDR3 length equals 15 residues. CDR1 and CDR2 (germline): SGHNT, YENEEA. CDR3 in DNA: TGTGCCAGCAGCTTAGCGGCAGGCTTGAATTCACCCCTCCACTTT. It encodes CASSLAAGLNSPLHF.

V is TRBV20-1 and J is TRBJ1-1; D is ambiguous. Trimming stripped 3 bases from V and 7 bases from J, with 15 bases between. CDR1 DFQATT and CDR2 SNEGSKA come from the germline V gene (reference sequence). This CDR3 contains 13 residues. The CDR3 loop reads CSASSIDNLEAFF. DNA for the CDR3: TGCAGTGCTAGTAGTATCGACAACCTTGAAGCTTTCTTT.

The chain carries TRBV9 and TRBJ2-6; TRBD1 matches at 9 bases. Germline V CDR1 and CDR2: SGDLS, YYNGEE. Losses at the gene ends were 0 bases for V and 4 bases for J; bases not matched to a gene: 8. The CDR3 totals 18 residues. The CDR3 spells CASSVGAGQGSGANVLTF. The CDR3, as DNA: TGTGCCAGCAGCGTAGGTGCAGGACAGGGGTCCGGGGCCAACGTCCTGACTTTC.

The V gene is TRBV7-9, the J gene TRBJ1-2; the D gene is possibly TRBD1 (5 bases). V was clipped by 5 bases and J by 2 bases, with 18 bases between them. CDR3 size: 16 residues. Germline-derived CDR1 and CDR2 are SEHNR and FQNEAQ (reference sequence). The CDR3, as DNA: TGTGCCAGCAGCCCAGCGGGGGAGGGGCGGAACTATGGCTACACCTTC. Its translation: CASSPAGEGRNYGYTF.

The CDR3 DNA follows: TGTGCCAGCAGTGAAGAACTAGCGGGAGGCCGCAGGGATACGCAGTATTTT. It codes for CASSEELAGGRRDTQYF. The chain links TRBV6-1 to TRBJ2-3; the match to TRBD2 covers 12 bases. The CDR3 consists of 17 residues. CDR1 is MNHNS, CDR2 SASEGT, per germline. After removal of 1 base from V and 6 bases from J, the junction contained 8 bases not matched to a gene.